Listed below are T cell receptor beta chains from one sample, sequenced in a study of control samples from healthy donors and cancer patients. Assay used: immunoSEQ multiplex PCR; TCRdb lists only in-frame clones, some missing. The sample lists some 150,000 clones; about 94% were seen once. The sequenced sample consisted of blood. The receptors originated from a woman in her fifties or sixties in good health. The CDR3 runs from the conserved cysteine through the conserved F or W. A D gene is named only where the DNA matches it firmly.

j_call,v_call,d_call,cdr3_length,cdr3_aa,cdr3_nt
TRBJ2-7,TRBV21-1,NA,18,CASSKLASGLHLTYEQYF,TGTGCCAGCAGCAAACTCGCGAGCGGACTACACCTCACCTACGAGCAGTACTTC
TRBJ1-5,TRBV18,NA,14,CASSPDMGNRPQHF,TGTGCCAGCTCACCTGACATGGGCAATCGGCCCCAGCATTTT
TRBJ1-5,TRBV7-8,TRBD1,15,CASSLGTGAGQPQHF,TGTGCCAGCAGCTTAGGAACAGGGGCGGGTCAGCCCCAGCATTTT
TRBJ2-7,TRBV6-1,NA,16,CASSVTPQGPTYEQYF,TGTGCCAGCAGTGTAACCCCTCAGGGACCAACCTACGAGCAGTACTTC
TRBJ2-7,TRBV4-3,NA,14,CASSQGIPSYEQYF,TGCGCCAGCAGCCAAGGGATTCCCTCCTACGAGCAGTACTTC
TRBJ2-2,TRBV6-2/TRBV6-3,NA,13,CASSYGGTGELFF,TGTGCCAGCAGTTACGGGGGGACCGGGGAGCTGTTTTTT
TRBJ1-1,TRBV7-8,NA,14,CASMPRWGGTEAFF,TGTGCCAGCATGCCACGCTGGGGGGGGACTGAAGCTTTCTTT
TRBJ1-1,TRBV20-1,NA,11,CSAPRNTEAFF,TGCAGTGCTCCCCGAAACACTGAAGCTTTCTTT
TRBJ1-1,TRBV30,NA,17,CAWSSQGQGPFNTEAFF,TGTGCCTGGAGCAGTCAGGGGCAGGGCCCTTTCAACACTGAAGCTTTCTTT
TRBJ1-3,TRBV6-5,TRBD1,15,CASSLEGTAGNTIYF,TGTGCCAGCAGTTTGGAGGGGACAGCTGGAAACACCATATATTTT
TRBJ1-1,TRBV7-8,NA,13,CASSLQVEGFAFF,TGTGCCAGCAGCCTCCAGGTGGAGGGTTTCGCTTTCTTT
TRBJ1-1,TRBV19,TRBD1,15,CASSMTDRVVSEAFF,TGTGCCAGTAGTATGACTGACAGGGTGGTTTCTGAAGCTTTCTTT
TRBJ2-2,TRBV19,NA,12,CASSTSTGELFF,TGTGCCAGTAGCACCTCAACCGGGGAGCTGTTTTTT
TRBJ2-3,TRBV2,NA,13,CASRVSGKDTQYF,TGTGCCAGCAGGGTTTCAGGGAAAGATACGCAGTATTTT